The 11 T cell receptor beta chains below were found in one sample sequenced in a study of cytomegalovirus exposure and HLA in healthy donors (TCRdb year 2017). Library method: the immunoSEQ multiplex PCR assay. The table was pulled from immuneACCESS by TCRdb, which kept in-frame rearrangements only. Such tables lose some clones; where checked, under half of the loss comes from unresolved V genes, and the rest has no known cause. The sample has fewer than 85,000 clones on record, 70% to 90% of them singletons. The top ten constitute 3.5% to 4% of the sample. Sequences were obtained from PBMCs. These receptors were taken from a woman younger than 35 in good health and CMV-seropositive.

This sequence joins TRBV18 and TRBJ2-3; 9 bases map to TRBD1. V shed 5 bases, J shed 2 bases, and the junction held 5 bases outside the gene matches. The V gene's germline CDR1 is KGHSH and CDR2 LQKENI. The CDR3 loop spans 15 amino acids. CDR3 loop: CASSVTGGNTDTQYF. CDR3 DNA: TGTGCCAGCTCAGTGACAGGGGGGAACACAGATACGCAGTATTTT.

The chain couples TRBV11-2 to TRBJ1-1; 7 positions match TRBD1. Germline V lookup: CDR1 SGHAT, CDR2 FQNNGV. The CDR3 length is 13 residues. With V trimmed by 7 bases and J by 4 bases, 6 bases remained unmatched. The CDR3 sequence: CASTSGGGTEAFF. The DNA of the CDR3 is TGTGCCAGCACCTCAGGGGGAGGCACTGAAGCTTTCTTT.

The V call is TRBV7-2, the J call TRBJ2-7; possibly TRBD1 for D (5 bases). The V gene lost 1 base and the J gene lost 0 bases, with 7 bases spanning the gap. This CDR3 region has 14 residues. The germline CDR1 and CDR2 sequences are SGHTA and FQGNSA. The CDR3 DNA reads TGTGCCAGCAGCTTAGGGGGCTACTCCTACGAGCAGTACTTC. Protein product: CASSLGGYSYEQYF.

V is TRBV5-6 and J is TRBJ1-3; D perhaps matches TRBD1 (5 bases). Trimming cost V 2 bases and J 0 bases, with 9 bases left between them. The CDR3 totals 15 residues. The V gene's germline CDR1 is SGHDT and CDR2 YYEEEE. CDR3 sequence reads: CASSLQAGSGNTIYF. CDR3 nucleotides: TGTGCCAGCAGCTTACAGGCTGGCTCTGGAAACACCATATATTTT.

This clone came up once. The genes are TRBV6-5 and TRBJ2-1; a possible D gene is TRBD2 (5 bases). CDR1 and CDR2 (germline): MNHEY, SVGAGI. V dropped 6 bases and J dropped 10 bases, with 16 bases sitting between them. The length of the CDR3 is 13 residues. CDR3 coding DNA: TGTGCCAGCAGACCCTCACTAGTAAGGGAGCAGTTCTTC. Protein: CASRPSLVREQFF.

The chain carries TRBV29-1 and TRBJ2-7, with 8 bases that match TRBD2. This CDR3 has 15 residues. Germline CDR1 reads SQVTM; CDR2 reads ANQGSEA. Trimming at V came to 1 base and at J to 2 bases, leaving 7 bases not matched to a gene. The DNA of the CDR3 is TGCAGCGTTGAAGGGGGAGGCGGGGGGCCCTACGAGCAGTACTTC. This codes for CSVEGGGGGPYEQYF.

The J gene is TRBJ1-2, the V gene TRBV19; D unclear. Germline V CDR1 and CDR2: LNHDA, SQIVND (reference sequence). V was clipped by 1 base and J by 0 bases, with 9 bases between them. The CDR3 totals 15 residues. CDR3 sequence reads: CASSIVPAANYGYTF. The CDR3 nucleotides read TGTGCCAGTAGTATAGTCCCGGCGGCTAACTATGGCTACACCTTC.

The chain carries TRBV4-1 and TRBJ2-5, with a possible D match to TRBD2 (6 bases). Germline CDR1 reads MGHRA; CDR2 reads YSYEKL. V was pared by 2 bases and J by 3 bases, with 10 bases between. The CDR3 is 14 residues long. This chain's CDR3 is CASSQRASEETQYF. CDR3 DNA sequence: TGCGCCAGCAGCCAACGAGCTAGCGAAGAGACCCAGTACTTC.

This clone was counted a single time. The genes are TRBV21-1 and TRBJ1-4; TRBD1, the table's D call, lacks a check against the DNA. TRBV21-1 counts as a pseudogene. The CDR3 has 15 residues. CDR3 sequence reads: CASSKEGTGNEKLFF. In DNA form, the CDR3 reads TGTGCCAGCAGCAAAGAGGGGACAGGTAATGAAAAACTGTTTTTT.

V is TRBV2 and J is TRBJ1-3, with D unresolved. CDR1 is SNHLY, CDR2 FYNNEI, per germline. The CDR3 contains 13 residues. The V gene lost 3 bases and the J gene lost 5 bases, with 8 bases spanning the gap. The CDR3 region is CASSEAGRNTIYF. The DNA for the CDR3 is TGTGCCAGCAGTGAGGCTGGGCGAAACACCATATATTTT.

The V call is TRBV4-2, the J call TRBJ1-2, with a weak D call TRBD1 (5 bases). V lost 0 bases, J lost 0 bases, and 17 bases lay in between. The CDR3 contains 18 residues. CDR1 is LGHNA and CDR2 is YNFKEQ in the germline V gene. The chain's CDR3 is CASSQDKGRTQSNYGYTF. The CDR3 nucleotides read TGTGCCAGCAGCCAAGATAAGGGGCGGACGCAATCTAACTATGGCTACACCTTC.